This T cell receptor (beta chain) was captured in a study of shared clonotypes between healthy human individuals. Study context: Used for every donor were three CD4 naive, three CD4 memory, two CD8 naive and one CD8 memory plate. Findings and limits, study-wide: Blood was the only sampled material, and tissue repertoires likely differ. On the whole, naive subsets had larger estimated richness than memory subsets had.

The assay was immunoSEQ multiplex PCR, and TCRdb's table has in-frame clones only and misses some. The table lists around 2.1 million clones, 85% to 95% of them singletons. As to this clone: What it binds is unknown.

Only CD45RO-negative cells positively selected for CCR7 counted as naive CD8 cells, so terminally differentiated effector memory CD45RA+ cells were excluded. Every donor was a Caucasian adult from Nashville, Tennessee. Germline V gives CDR1 SEHNR, CDR2 FQNEAQ (reference sequence). The V gene end was trimmed by 5 bases and the J gene end by 4 bases; junction bases not matched to a gene: 10. The CDR3 has 15 residues. The source is a man in his late teens or twenties in good health. Some clones in this sample may be carry-over from other donors' samples. The sequencing sample was made of naive CD8+ T cells from PBMCs. The genes are TRBV7-9 and TRBJ2-7; 8 bases map to TRBD2. The CDR3 DNA follows: TGTGCCAGCAGCCCCCCTGCGGGAGGAGGGTACGAGCAGTACTTC. This gives the protein CASSPPAGGGYEQYF.